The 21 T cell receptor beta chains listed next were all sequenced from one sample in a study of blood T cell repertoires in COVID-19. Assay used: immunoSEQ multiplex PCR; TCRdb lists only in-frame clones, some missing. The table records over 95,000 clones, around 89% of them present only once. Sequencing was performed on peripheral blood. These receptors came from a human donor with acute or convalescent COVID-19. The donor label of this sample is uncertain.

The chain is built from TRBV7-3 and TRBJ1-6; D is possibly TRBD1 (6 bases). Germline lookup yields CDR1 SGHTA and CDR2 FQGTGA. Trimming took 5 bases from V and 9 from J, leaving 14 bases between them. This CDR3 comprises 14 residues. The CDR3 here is CASSRKGGVSPLHF. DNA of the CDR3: TGTGCCAGCAGCCGCAAAGGGGGAGTTTCACCCCTCCACTTT. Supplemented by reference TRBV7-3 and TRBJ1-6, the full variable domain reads GAGVSQTPSNKVTEKGKYVELRCDPISGHTALYWYRQSLGQGPEFLIYFQGTGAADDSGLPNDRFFAVRPEGSVSTLKIQRTERGDSAVYLCASSRKGGVSPLHFGNGTRLTVT.

The CDR3 reads CASSQQSGRFDTQYF. The CDR3 nucleotides are TGTGCCAGCAGCCAGCAAAGCGGGAGGTTCGATACGCAGTATTTT. The genes are TRBV7-2 and TRBJ2-3; 9 bases are shared with TRBD2. CDR3 length: 15 residues. Losses at the gene ends were 5 bases for V and 6 bases for J; bases not matched to a gene: 9. Germline V lookup: CDR1 SGHTA, CDR2 FQGNSA.

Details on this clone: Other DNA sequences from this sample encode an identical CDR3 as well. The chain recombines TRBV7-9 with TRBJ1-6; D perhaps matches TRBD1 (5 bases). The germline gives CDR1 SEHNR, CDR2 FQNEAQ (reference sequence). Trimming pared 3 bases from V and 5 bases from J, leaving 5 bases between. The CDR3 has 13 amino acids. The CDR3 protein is CASSLTDNSPLHF. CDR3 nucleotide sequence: TGTGCCAGCAGCTTGACAGATAATTCACCCCTCCACTTT.

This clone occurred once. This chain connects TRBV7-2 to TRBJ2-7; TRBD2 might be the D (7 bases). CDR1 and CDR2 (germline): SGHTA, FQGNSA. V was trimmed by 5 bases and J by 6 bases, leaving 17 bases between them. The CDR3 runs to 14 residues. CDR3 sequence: CASSLGGGWVEQYF. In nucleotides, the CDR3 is TGTGCCAGCAGCCTAGGGGGGGGTTGGGTCGAGCAGTACTTC.

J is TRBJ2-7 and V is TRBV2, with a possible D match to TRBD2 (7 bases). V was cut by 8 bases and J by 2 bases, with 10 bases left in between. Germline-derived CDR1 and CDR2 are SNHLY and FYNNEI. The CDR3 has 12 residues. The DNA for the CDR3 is TGTGCCAGCGGGGGGGCAGCCTACGAGCAGTACTTC. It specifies CASGGAAYEQYF.

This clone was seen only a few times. The CDR3 reads CASGREAGGIYGYTF. The CDR3 DNA follows: TGTGCTAGTGGTCGTGAGGCAGGGGGCATCTATGGCTACACCTTC. V and J are TRBV12-5 and TRBJ1-2; 8 bases line up with TRBD1. Germline CDR1 and CDR2: LGHNT and FRNRAP. The CDR3 is made up of 15 amino acids. Trimming removed 5 bases from V and 4 bases from J; junction bases left unmatched: 9.

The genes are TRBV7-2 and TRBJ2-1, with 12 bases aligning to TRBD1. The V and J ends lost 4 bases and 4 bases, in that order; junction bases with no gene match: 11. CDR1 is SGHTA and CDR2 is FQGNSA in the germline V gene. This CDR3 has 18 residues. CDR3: CASSSPLGTGGDYNEQFF. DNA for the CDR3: TGTGCCAGCAGCTCCCCCCTTGGGACAGGGGGCGATTACAATGAGCAGTTCTTC.

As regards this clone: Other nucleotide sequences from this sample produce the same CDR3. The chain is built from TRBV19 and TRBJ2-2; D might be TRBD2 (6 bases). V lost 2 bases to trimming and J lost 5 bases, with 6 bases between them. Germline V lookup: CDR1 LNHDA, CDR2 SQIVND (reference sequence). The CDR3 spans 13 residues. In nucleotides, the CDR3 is TGTGCCAGTAGTATAAGCGGGACCGGGGAGCTGTTTTTT. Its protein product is CASSISGTGELFF.

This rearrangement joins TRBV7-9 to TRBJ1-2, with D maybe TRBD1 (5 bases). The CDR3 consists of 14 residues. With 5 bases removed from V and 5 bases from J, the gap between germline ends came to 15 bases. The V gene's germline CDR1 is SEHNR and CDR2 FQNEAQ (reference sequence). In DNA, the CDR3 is TGTGCCAGCAGCCAAGGGGCCAGGAGATATGGCTACACCTTC. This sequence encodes CASSQGARRYGYTF.

CDR3 protein: CASREPPGTGGYNEQFF. The CDR3 nucleotides read TGTGCCAGCAGGGAGCCACCCGGGACAGGGGGCTACAATGAGCAGTTCTTC. The chain has TRBV2 and TRBJ2-1; 11 bases line up with TRBD1. The CDR3 sequence is 17 residues long. V was clipped by 6 bases and J by 3 bases; unmatched bases: 10. Germline V gene lookup returns CDR1 SNHLY and CDR2 FYNNEI.

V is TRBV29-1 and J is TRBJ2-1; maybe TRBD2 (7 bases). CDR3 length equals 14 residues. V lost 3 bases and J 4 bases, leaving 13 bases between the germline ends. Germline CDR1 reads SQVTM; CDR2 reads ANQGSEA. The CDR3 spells CSVDRGGGYNEQFF. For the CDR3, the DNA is TGCAGCGTTGACAGGGGCGGGGGATACAATGAGCAGTTCTTC.

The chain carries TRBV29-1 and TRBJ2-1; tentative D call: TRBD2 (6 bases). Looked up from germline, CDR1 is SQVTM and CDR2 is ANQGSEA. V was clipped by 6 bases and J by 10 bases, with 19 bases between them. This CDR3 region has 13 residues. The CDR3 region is CSVRWDLPREQFF. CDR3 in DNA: TGCAGCGTCAGGTGGGACTTGCCAAGAGAGCAGTTCTTC.

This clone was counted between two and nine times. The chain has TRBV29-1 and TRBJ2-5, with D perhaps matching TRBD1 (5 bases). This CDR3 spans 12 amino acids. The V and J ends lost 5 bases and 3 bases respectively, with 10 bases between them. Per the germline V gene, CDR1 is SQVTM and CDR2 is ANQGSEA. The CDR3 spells CSVRGSKETQYF. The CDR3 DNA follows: TGCAGCGTTAGGGGTTCCAAAGAGACCCAGTACTTC. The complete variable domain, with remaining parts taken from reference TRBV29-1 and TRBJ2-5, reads SAVISQKPSRDICQRGTSLTIQCQVDSQVTMMFWYRQQPGQSLTLIATANQGSEATYESGFVIDKFPISRPNLTFSTLTVSNMSPEDSSIYLCSVRGSKETQYFGPGTRLLVL.

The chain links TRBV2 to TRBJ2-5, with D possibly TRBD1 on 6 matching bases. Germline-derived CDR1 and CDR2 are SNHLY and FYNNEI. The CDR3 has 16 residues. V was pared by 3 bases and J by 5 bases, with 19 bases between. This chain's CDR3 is CASSEHWTGTRETQYF. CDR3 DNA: TGTGCCAGCAGTGAGCACTGGACCGGGACAAGGGAGACCCAGTACTTC.

This CDR3 reads CASSLTQTQNTEAFF. Here the CDR3 DNA reads TGTGCCAGCAGTTTAACCCAGACTCAAAACACTGAAGCTTTCTTT. The chain couples TRBV28 to TRBJ1-1, with no clear D. The ends were cut back, 2 bases at V and 2 bases at J, with 12 bases in the middle. The CDR3 spans 15 residues. Germline-derived CDR1 and CDR2 are MDHEN and SYDVKM. Filled out from reference TRBV28 and TRBJ1-1, the complete variable domain reads DVKVTQSSRYLVKRTGEKVFLECVQDMDHENMFWYRQDPGLGLRLIYFSYDVKMKEKGDIPEGYSVSREKKERFSLILESASTNQTSMYLCASSLTQTQNTEAFFGQGTRLTVV.

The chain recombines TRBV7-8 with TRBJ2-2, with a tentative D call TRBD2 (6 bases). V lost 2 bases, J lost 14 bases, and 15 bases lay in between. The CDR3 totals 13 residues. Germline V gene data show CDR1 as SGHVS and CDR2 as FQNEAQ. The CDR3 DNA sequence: TGTGCCAGCAGCTTATCACGGGGGAATGACCTGTTTTTT. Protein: CASSLSRGNDLFF.

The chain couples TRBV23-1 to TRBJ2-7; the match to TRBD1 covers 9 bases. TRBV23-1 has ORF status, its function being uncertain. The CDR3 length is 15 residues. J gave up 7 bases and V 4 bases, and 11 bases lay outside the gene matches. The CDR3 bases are TGCGCCAGCAGTCCCCGACAGGGGGTTTTTGGAGAGCAGTACTTC. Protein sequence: CASSPRQGVFGEQYF.

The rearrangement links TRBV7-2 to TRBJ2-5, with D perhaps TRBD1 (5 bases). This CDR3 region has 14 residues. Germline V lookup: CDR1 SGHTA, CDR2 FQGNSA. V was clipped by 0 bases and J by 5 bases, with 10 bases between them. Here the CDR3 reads CASSLATVSETQYF. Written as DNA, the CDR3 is TGTGCCAGCAGCTTAGCGACAGTCTCCGAGACCCAGTACTTC.

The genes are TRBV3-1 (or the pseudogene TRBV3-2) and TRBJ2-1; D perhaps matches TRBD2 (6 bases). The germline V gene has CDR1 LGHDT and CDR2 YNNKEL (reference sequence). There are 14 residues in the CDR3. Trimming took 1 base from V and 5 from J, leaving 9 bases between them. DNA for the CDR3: TGTGCCAGCAGCCAAGTCGGGGGTAACAATGAGCAGTTCTTC. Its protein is CASSQVGGNNEQFF.

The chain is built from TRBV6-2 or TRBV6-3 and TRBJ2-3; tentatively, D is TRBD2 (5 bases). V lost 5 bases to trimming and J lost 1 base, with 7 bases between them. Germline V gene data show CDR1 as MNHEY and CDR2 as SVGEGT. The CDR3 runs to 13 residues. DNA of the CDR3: TGTGCCAGCAGTCTGGAGGGCACAGATACGCAGTATTTT. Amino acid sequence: CASSLEGTDTQYF.

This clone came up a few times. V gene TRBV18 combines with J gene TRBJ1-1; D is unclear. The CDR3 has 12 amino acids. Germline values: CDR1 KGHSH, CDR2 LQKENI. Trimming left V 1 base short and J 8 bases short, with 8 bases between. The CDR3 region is CASSPRAWEAFF. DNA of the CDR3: TGTGCCAGCTCACCACGGGCCTGGGAAGCTTTCTTT.